The entry below describes one T cell receptor (beta chain). The antigen remains undetermined. These data come from a study of Ad26.COV2.S vaccination and SARS-CoV-2 variants. Study background: Into the muscle, Ad26.COV2.S was dosed once or twice, 56 days apart. Regarding the study as a whole: Individuals receiving vaccine had higher spike-specific TCR breadth than placebo recipients did. Overall T cell responses may have been underestimated by the analyses of TCR breadth and depth.

Treatment meaning: roughly 19 received Ad26.COV2.S at low or high dose, single or two shots; about 5 received placebo; per-sample allocation not given. Specimen acquisition occurred on day 63 following the initial vaccine or placebo injection. An Ad26 vector carrying the Wuhan-strain SARS-CoV-2 spike served as the vaccine. TCRdb's table, derived via immunoSEQ multiplex PCR, lists solely in-frame clones and lacks some. The sample holds approximately 420,000 clones; around nine tenths are singletons and the top ten take 3.6%. V was clipped by 5 bases and J by 2 bases; unmatched bases: 12. The CDR3 runs to 17 residues. CDR1 and CDR2 (germline): MNHNY, SVGAGI (reference sequence).

The V gene is TRBV6-6, the J gene TRBJ2-7, with 10 nucleotides matching TRBD1. This receptor was obtained from a person between 18 and 65 years old who received the Ad26.COV2.S COVID-19 vaccine or a placebo. The sequencing used peripheral blood, collected in a trial of Ad26.COV2.S vaccine versus placebo. Here the CDR3 reads CASSPPRQGAITYEQYF. Here the CDR3 DNA reads TGTGCCAGCAGTCCTCCCCGACAGGGGGCAATCACCTACGAGCAGTACTTC.